This T cell receptor beta chain was retrieved from a study of beta chain features in type 1 diabetes. Comments on this clone: Its target is unknown.

Researchers reported sorting CD4+ naive, central memory, regulatory and stem cell-like memory cells via CD45RO/CCR7/CD25/CD127/CD95/CD27. Of the isolated RNA, all was reverse transcribed, and so the sequenced material was expressed TCRB transcripts. Some clones are missing from TCRdb's copy, which holds only in-frame ones; the method was immunoSEQ multiplex PCR. The sample lists fewer than 450,000 clones, about 13% occurring once. Regarding the study as a whole: All four CD4+ subsets from Type 1 diabetes patients carried moderately but significantly shorter TCRB CDR3s.

The CDR3 totals 14 residues. Germline CDR1 reads LNHDA; CDR2 reads SQIVND (reference sequence). V was shortened by 5 bases and J by 0 bases, with 7 bases between the two germline ends. This sequence originates from a woman in her late teens or twenties with type 1 diabetes. The chain carries TRBV19 and TRBJ1-4; D perhaps matches TRBD1 (5 bases). The sequenced sample was naive CD4+ T cells from blood. CDR3 loop: CASSPTATNEKLFF. CDR3 sequence (DNA): TGTGCCAGTAGTCCGACAGCAACTAATGAAAAACTGTTTTTT.